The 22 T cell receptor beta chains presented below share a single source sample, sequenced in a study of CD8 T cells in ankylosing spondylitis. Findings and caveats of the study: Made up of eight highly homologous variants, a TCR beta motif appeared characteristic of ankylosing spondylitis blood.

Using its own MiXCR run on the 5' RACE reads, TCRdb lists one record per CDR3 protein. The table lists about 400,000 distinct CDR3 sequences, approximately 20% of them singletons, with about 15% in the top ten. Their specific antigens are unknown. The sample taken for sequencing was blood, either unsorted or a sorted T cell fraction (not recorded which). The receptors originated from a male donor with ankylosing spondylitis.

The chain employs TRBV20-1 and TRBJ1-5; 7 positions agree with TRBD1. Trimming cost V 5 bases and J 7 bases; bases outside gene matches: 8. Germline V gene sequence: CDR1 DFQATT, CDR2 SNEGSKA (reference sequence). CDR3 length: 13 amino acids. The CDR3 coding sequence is TGCAGTGCTGGGACAGCCATTAACCAGCCCCAGCATTTT. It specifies CSAGTAINQPQHF.

The CDR3 here is CATSKLAGEETQYF. The DNA for the CDR3 is TGTGCCACCAGCAAGTTGGCGGGGGAAGAGACCCAGTACTTC. The chain recombines TRBV15 with TRBJ2-5; 7 bases match TRBD2. The germline V gene has CDR1 LNHNV and CDR2 YYDKDF (reference sequence). The CDR3 covers 14 residues. V was clipped by 4 bases and J by 3 bases; unmatched bases: 5.

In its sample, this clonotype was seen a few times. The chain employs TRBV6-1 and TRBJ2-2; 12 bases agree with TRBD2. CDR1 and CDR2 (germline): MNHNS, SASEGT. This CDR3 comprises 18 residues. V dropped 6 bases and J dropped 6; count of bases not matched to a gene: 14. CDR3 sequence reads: CASRGWTSGIPRAGELFF. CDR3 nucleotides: TGTGCCAGCAGGGGGTGGACTAGCGGGATCCCTAGGGCCGGGGAGCTGTTTTTT.

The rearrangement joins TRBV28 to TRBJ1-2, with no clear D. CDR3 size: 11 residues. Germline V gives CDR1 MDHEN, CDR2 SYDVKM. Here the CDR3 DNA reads TGTGGGGTTAGCCTCGCCTATGGCTACACCTTC. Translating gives CGVSLAYGYTF.

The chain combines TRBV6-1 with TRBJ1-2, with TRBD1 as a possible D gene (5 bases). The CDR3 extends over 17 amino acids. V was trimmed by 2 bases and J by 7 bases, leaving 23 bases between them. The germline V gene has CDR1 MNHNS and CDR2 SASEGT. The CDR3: CASSEWDRVVAGGGYTF. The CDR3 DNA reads TGTGCCAGCAGTGAATGGGACCGGGTTGTTGCGGGCGGTGGCTACACCTTC.

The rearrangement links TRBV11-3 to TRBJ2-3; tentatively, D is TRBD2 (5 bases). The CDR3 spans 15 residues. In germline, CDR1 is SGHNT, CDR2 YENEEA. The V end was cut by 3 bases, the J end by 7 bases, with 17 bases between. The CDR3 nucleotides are TGTGCCAGCAGCTTCGGGGTGCCGTCAATGAATACGCAGTATTTT. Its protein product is CASSFGVPSMNTQYF.

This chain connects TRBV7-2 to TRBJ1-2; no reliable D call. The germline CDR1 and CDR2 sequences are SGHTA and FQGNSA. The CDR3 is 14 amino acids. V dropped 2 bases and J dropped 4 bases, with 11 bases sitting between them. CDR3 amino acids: CASSLLSGSYGYTF. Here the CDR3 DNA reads TGTGCCAGCAGCTTATTGAGCGGAAGCTATGGCTACACCTTC.

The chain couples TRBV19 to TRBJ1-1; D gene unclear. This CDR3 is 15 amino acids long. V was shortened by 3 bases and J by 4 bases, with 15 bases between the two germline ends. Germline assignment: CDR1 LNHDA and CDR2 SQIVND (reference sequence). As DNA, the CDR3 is TGTGCCAGTAGTATTTCGGCCGAGGCGGGCACTGAAGCTTTCTTT. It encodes CASSISAEAGTEAFF.

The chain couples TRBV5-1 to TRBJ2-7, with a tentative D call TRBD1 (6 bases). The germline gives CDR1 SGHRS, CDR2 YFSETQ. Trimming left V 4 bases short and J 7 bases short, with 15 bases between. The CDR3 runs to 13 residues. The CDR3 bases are TGCGCCAGCAGCCAGGACAGCGATACGGAGCAGTACTTC. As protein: CASSQDSDTEQYF.

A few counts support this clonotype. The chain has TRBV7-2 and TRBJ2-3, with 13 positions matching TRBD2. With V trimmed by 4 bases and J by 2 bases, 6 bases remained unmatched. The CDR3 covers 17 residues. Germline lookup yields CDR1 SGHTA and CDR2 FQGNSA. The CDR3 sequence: CASSWGLAGRITDTQYF. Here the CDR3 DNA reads TGTGCCAGCAGCTGGGGACTAGCGGGACGAATCACAGATACGCAGTATTTT.

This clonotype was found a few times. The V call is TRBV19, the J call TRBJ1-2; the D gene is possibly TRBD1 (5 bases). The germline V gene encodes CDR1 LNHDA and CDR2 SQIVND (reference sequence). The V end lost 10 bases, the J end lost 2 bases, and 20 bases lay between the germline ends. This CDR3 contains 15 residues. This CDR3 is CATQGIYRGNYGYTF. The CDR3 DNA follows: TGTGCCACCCAAGGGATATACCGGGGCAACTATGGCTACACCTTC.

CDR3 loop: CASSYRRGFGTDTQYF. DNA of the CDR3: TGTGCCAGCAGTTACCGCCGGGGATTTGGCACAGATACGCAGTATTTT. The chain combines TRBV6-5 with TRBJ2-3; D possibly corresponds to TRBD2 (5 bases). The CDR3 has 16 residues. Germline values: CDR1 MNHEY, CDR2 SVGAGI. The ends were cut back, 2 bases at V and 1 base at J, with 13 bases in the middle.

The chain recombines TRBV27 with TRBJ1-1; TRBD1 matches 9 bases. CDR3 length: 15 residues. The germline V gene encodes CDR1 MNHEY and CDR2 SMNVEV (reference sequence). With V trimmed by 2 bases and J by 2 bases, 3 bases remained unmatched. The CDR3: CASSLLGQGNTEAFF. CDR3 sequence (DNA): TGTGCCAGCAGTTTACTGGGACAGGGCAACACTGAAGCTTTCTTT.

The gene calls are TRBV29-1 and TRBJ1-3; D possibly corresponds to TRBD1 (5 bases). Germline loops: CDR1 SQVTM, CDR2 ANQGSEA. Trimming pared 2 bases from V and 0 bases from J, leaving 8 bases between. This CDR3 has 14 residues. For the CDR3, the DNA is TGCAGCGTTGAAAGGGGTTACTCTGGAAACACCATATATTTT. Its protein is CSVERGYSGNTIYF.

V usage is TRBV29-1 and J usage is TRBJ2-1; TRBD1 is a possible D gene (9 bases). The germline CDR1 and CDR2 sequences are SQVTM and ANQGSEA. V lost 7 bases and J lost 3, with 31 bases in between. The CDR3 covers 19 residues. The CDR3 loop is CSAQQGAGIAGKGYNEQFF. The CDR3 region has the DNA TGCAGCGCTCAACAGGGGGCCGGAATAGCGGGAAAAGGCTACAATGAGCAGTTCTTC.

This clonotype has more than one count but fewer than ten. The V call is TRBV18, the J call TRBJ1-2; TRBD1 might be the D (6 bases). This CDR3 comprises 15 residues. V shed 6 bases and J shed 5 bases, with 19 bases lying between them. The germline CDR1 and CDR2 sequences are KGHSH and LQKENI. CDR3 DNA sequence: TGTGCCAGCTCTCCTGGAAGGGGGGGCCAATATGGCTACACCTTC. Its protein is CASSPGRGGQYGYTF.

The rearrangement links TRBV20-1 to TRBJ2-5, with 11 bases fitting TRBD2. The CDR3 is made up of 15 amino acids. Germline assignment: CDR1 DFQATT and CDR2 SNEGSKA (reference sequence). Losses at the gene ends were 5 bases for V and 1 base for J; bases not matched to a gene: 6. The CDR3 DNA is TGCAGTGCTGGGCCGGGACTAGCGGTCCAAGAGACCCAGTACTTC. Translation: CSAGPGLAVQETQYF.

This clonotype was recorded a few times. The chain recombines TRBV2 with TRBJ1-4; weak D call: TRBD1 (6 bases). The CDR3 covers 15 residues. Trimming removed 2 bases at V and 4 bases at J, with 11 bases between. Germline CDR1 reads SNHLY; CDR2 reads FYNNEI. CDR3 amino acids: CASSESGGLNEKLFF. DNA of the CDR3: TGTGCCAGCAGTGAATCCGGGGGCCTTAATGAAAAACTGTTTTTT.

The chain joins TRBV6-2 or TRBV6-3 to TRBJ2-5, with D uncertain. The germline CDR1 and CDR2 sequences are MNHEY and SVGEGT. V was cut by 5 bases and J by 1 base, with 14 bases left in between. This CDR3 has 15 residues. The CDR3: CASSGSGAAQETQYF. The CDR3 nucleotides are TGTGCCAGCAGTGGGTCGGGCGCGGCCCAAGAGACCCAGTACTTC.

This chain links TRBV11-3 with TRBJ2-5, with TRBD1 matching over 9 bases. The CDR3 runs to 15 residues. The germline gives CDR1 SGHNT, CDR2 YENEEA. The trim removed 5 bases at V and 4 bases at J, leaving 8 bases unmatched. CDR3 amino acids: CASSQGQGRGETQYF. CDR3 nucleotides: TGTGCCAGCAGCCAGGGACAGGGACGAGGAGAGACCCAGTACTTC.

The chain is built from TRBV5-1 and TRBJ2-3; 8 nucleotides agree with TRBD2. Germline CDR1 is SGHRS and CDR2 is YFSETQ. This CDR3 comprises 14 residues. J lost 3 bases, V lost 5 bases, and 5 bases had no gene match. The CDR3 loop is CASRVGRGTDTQYF. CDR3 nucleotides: TGCGCCAGCAGGGTCGGGAGGGGGACAGATACGCAGTATTTT.

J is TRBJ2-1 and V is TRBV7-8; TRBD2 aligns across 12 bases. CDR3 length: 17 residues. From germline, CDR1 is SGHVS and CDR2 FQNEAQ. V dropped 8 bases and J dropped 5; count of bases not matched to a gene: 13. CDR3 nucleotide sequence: TGTGCCAGCTCTGCTGGACTAGCGGGACCTTCCGACAATGAGCAGTTCTTC. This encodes CASSAGLAGPSDNEQFF.